Presented here are 14 T cell receptor beta chains from one specimen sequenced in a study of blood T cell repertoires in COVID-19. Generated by immunoSEQ multiplex PCR, the TCRdb table keeps only in-frame clones and is missing some. The sample yields 350,000 to 450,000 clones, approximately 91% seen once. Sequenced sample: PBMCs or T cells enriched from blood (not recorded which). These receptors were collected from a woman in her forties who had been exposed to COVID-19.

This chain uses TRBV10-3 with TRBJ1-2; a weak D match, TRBD1 (6 bases). The CDR3 is 15 residues long. Trimming took off 0 bases at V and 12 bases at J, with 20 bases between the two ends. Germline CDR1 reads ENHRY; CDR2 reads SYGVKD. CDR3 in DNA: TGTGCCATCAGTGAGTCGGCCAGGGGATCGCAAACCAACACCTTC. Its translation: CAISESARGSQTNTF.

The DNA of the CDR3 is TGTGCCTGGAATAGAGACCGGACAGGGGGTAGTTATTTTGGCTACACCTTC. This codes for CAWNRDRTGGSYFGYTF. V is TRBV30 and J is TRBJ1-2, with 10 bases that match TRBD1. Germline CDR1 and CDR2: GTSNPN and SVGIG (reference sequence). V trimming: 4 bases; J trimming: 7 bases; junction bases outside the gene matches: 18. The CDR3 length is 17 residues.

This chain joins TRBV6-5 and TRBJ1-1, with TRBD1 as a possible D gene (6 bases). Germline V gene sequence: CDR1 MNHEY, CDR2 SVGAGI. The V and J ends lost 2 bases and 1 base respectively, with 14 bases between them. This CDR3 comprises 16 residues. The CDR3 nucleotides read TGTGCCAGCAGTTACCCTTCAGGGGCCAAGAACACTGAAGCTTTCTTT. Translation gives CASSYPSGAKNTEAFF.

The chain uses TRBV6-5 and TRBJ1-4; D is uncertain. Germline V gene data show CDR1 as MNHEY and CDR2 as SVGAGI. V lost 6 bases and J 8 bases, leaving 13 bases between the germline ends. The CDR3 has 13 amino acids. The CDR3 sequence is CASREARSEKLFF. Here the CDR3 DNA reads TGTGCCAGCAGGGAGGCGAGGTCGGAAAAACTGTTTTTT.

The CDR3 sequence: CASSQGMGGFNYEQYF. CDR3 DNA sequence: TGTGCCAGCAGCCAAGGTATGGGCGGGTTCAACTACGAGCAGTACTTC. The chain joins TRBV3-1 (or the pseudogene TRBV3-2) to TRBJ2-7, with D tentatively TRBD2 (5 bases). CDR3 length equals 16 residues. Looked up from germline, CDR1 is LGHDT and CDR2 is YNNKEL (reference sequence). V was pared by 1 base and J by 3 bases, with 16 bases between.

V gene TRBV27 combines with J gene TRBJ1-2, with a weak D call TRBD1 (6 bases). Germline values: CDR1 MNHEY, CDR2 SMNVEV (reference sequence). V lost 2 bases to trimming and J lost 8 bases, with 15 bases between them. This CDR3 spans 14 amino acids. CDR3 residues: CASSLTGLSGGYTF. In nucleotides, the CDR3 is TGTGCCAGCAGTTTAACAGGGCTATCGGGGGGCTACACCTTC.

J is TRBJ1-3 and V is TRBV10-3; the match to TRBD1 covers 7 bases. CDR1 and CDR2 (germline): ENHRY, SYGVKD. The length of the CDR3 is 13 residues. The ends lost 6 bases at V and 2 bases at J; junction bases unmatched: 1. Written as DNA, the CDR3 is TGTGCCATCAGGGGGACAGCTGGAAACACCATATATTTT. Protein: CAIRGTAGNTIYF.

The chain recombines TRBV7-9 with TRBJ1-2; TRBD1 agrees at 8 bases. The CDR3 loop spans 15 amino acids. Germline-derived CDR1 and CDR2 are SEHNR and FQNEAQ (reference sequence). The V gene end was trimmed by 2 bases and the J gene end by 6 bases; junction bases not matched to a gene: 8. The CDR3 nucleotides read TGTGCCAGCAGCTTAACAGGACAGGGACAGGATGGCTACACCTTC. It specifies CASSLTGQGQDGYTF.

The chain recombines TRBV30 with TRBJ2-5; 7 bases line up with TRBD2. Trimming removed 4 bases from V and 0 bases from J; junction bases left unmatched: 5. The germline V gene has CDR1 GTSNPN and CDR2 SVGIG (reference sequence). The CDR3 is made up of 14 amino acids. The CDR3: CAWTSAGNQETQYF. As DNA, the CDR3 is TGTGCCTGGACCTCAGCGGGGAACCAAGAGACCCAGTACTTC.

To note about this clone: Other DNA sequences in this sample translate to the same CDR3. The gene calls are TRBV19 and TRBJ2-1; 8 bases are a match to TRBD2. The CDR3 runs to 14 residues. V lost 3 bases and J lost 3; bases outside the gene matches: 1. Germline loops: CDR1 LNHDA, CDR2 SQIVND (reference sequence). The CDR3 nucleotides read TGTGCCAGTAGTATTACTAGCGGCTACAATGAGCAGTTCTTC. It encodes CASSITSGYNEQFF.

J is TRBJ1-2 and V is TRBV2; the D gene is possibly TRBD1 (5 bases). Trimming removed 0 bases from V and 6 bases from J, with 11 bases in between. CDR1 and CDR2 from the germline V gene are SNHLY and FYNNEI. This CDR3 is built from 14 residues. This chain's CDR3 is CASSEAAGFHGYTF. The CDR3 DNA reads as TGTGCCAGCAGTGAAGCGGCAGGGTTTCATGGCTACACCTTC. The whole variable domain, filled in from reference TRBV2 and TRBJ1-2, reads EPEVTQTPSHQVTQMGQEVILRCVPISNHLYFYWYRQILGQKVEFLVSFYNNEISEKSEIFDDQFSVERPDGSNFTLKIRSTKLEDSAMYFCASSEAAGFHGYTFGSGTRLTVV.

CDR3 loop: CASSVGRTGTDEAFF. CDR3 sequence (DNA): TGCGCCAGCAGCGTAGGAAGAACAGGGACGGATGAAGCTTTCTTT. J is TRBJ1-1 and V is TRBV5-1, with a weak D call TRBD1 (6 bases). CDR1 is SGHRS, CDR2 YFSETQ, per germline. Trimming took off 4 bases at V and 7 bases at J, with 20 bases between the two ends. CDR3 size: 15 residues.

The rearrangement links TRBV28 to TRBJ1-2; D is unresolved. V lost 4 bases to trimming and J lost 4 bases, with 4 bases between them. Germline CDR1 and CDR2: MDHEN and SYDVKM. There are 11 residues in the CDR3. CDR3 amino acids: CASSSLYGYTF. Written as DNA, the CDR3 is TGTGCCAGCAGTTCCCTCTATGGCTACACCTTC.

This rearrangement joins TRBV7-8 to TRBJ2-7; D is ambiguous. V was shortened by 1 base and J by 0 bases, with 7 bases between the two germline ends. CDR1 and CDR2 from the germline V gene are SGHVS and FQNEAQ. This CDR3 contains 14 residues. The CDR3 region is CASSLVESSYEQYF. CDR3 coding DNA: TGTGCCAGCAGCTTAGTGGAGAGCTCCTACGAGCAGTACTTC. Combining the CDR3 with reference TRBV7-8 and TRBJ2-7 gives the whole variable domain GAGVSQSPRYKVAKRGQDVALRCDPISGHVSLFWYQQALGQGPEFLTYFQNEAQLDKSGLPSDRFFAERPEGSVSTLKIQRTQQEDSAVYLCASSLVESSYEQYFGPGTRLTVT.